This T cell receptor (beta chain) was sequenced in a study of T cells in tumors after PD-1 blockade. Study-wide findings and caveats: Peripheral recruitment is suggested, as some novel exhausted tumor clones were in pre-treatment blood. Squamous carcinoma: about 50% of expanded exhausted clones novel, versus roughly 30% of other expanded CD8+ clones.

Note on this clone: The antigen is undetermined.

In germline, CDR1 is MNHEY, CDR2 SMNVEV (reference sequence). The CDR3 is 13 residues long. V was clipped by 4 bases and J by 5 bases, with 11 bases between them. Data came from immunoSEQ multiplex PCR; TCRdb stores just in-frame clones and leaves some out. This table has about 15,000 clones, 55% to 75% appearing once. Treatment was either pembrolizumab 200 mg every 3 weeks or cemiplimab 350 mg every 2 weeks. The specimen comprised tumor tissue, sampled after anti-PD-1 treatment. The rearrangement links TRBV27 to TRBJ2-5, with D perhaps matching TRBD1 or TRBD2 (5 bases each). This clonotype originated in a human donor with cutaneous squamous cell carcinoma. The CDR3 nucleotides read TGTGCCAGCAGTTGGGGACGCACGGAGACCCAGTACTTC. Translating gives CASSWGRTETQYF.